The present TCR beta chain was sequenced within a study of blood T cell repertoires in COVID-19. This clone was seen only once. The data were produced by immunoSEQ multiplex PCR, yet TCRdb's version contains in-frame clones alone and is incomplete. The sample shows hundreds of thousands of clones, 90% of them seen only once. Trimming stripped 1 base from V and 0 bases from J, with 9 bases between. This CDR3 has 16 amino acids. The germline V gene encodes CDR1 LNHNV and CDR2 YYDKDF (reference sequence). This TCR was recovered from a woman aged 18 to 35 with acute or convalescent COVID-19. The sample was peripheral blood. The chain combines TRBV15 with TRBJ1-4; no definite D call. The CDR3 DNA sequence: TGTGCCACCAGCAGAGCACGCGGGGCAACTAATGAAAAACTGTTTTTT. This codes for CATSRARGATNEKLFF.